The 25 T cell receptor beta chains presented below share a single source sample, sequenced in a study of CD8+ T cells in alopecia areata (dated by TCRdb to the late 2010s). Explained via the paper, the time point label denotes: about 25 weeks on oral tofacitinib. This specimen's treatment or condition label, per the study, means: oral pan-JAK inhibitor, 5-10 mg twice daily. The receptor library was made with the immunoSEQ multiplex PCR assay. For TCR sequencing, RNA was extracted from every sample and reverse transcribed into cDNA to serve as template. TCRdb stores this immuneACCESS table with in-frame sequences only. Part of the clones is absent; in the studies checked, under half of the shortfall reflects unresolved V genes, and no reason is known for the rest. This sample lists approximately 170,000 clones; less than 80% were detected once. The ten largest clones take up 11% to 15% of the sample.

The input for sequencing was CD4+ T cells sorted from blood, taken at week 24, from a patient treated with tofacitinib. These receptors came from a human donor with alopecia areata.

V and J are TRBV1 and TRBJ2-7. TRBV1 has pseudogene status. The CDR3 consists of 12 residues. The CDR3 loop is CTSSQDEGEQYF. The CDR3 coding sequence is TGCACCAGCAGCCAAGATGAAGGGGAGCAGTACTTC.

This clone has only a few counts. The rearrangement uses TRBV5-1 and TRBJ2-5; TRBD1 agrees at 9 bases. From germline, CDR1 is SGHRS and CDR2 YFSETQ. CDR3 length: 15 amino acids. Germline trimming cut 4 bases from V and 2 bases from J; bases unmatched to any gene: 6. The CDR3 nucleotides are TGCGCCAGCAGCATCGGGACAGGGCAACAAGAGACCCAGTACTTC. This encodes CASSIGTGQQETQYF. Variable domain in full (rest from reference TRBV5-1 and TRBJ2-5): KAGVTQTPRYLIKTRGQQVTLSCSPISGHRSVSWYQQTPGQGLQFLFEYFSETQRNKGNFPGRFSGRQFSNSRSEMNVSTLELGDSALYLCASSIGTGQQETQYFGPGTRLLVL.

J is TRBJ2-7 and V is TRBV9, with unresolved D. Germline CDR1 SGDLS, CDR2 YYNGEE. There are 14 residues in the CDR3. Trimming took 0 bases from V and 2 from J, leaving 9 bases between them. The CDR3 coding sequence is TGTGCCAGCAGCGTAGAGTTAGGGACCTACGAGCAGTACTTC. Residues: CASSVELGTYEQYF.

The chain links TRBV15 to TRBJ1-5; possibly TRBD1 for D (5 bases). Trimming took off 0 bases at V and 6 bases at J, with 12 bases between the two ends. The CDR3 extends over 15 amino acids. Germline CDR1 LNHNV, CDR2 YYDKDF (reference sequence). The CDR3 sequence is CATSREGRAGQPQHF. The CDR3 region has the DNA TGTGCCACCAGCAGAGAGGGCAGGGCAGGTCAGCCCCAGCATTTT.

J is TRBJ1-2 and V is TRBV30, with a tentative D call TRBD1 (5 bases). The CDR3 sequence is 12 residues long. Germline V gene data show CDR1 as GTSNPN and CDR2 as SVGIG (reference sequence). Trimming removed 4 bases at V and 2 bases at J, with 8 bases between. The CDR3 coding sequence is TGTGCCTGGAATCAGGGCAACTATGGCTACACCTTC. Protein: CAWNQGNYGYTF.

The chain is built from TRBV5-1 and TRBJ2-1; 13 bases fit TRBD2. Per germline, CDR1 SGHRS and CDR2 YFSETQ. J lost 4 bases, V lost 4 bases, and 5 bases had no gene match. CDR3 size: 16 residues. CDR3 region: CASSRGLAGEYNEQFF. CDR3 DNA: TGCGCCAGCAGCCGTGGACTAGCGGGGGAGTACAATGAGCAGTTCTTC.

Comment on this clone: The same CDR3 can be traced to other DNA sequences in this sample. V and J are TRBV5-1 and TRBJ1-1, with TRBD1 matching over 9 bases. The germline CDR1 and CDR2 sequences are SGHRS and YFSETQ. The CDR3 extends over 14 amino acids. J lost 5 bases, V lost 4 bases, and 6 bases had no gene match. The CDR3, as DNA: TGCGCCAGCAGCATAGGACAGGGGAAGACTGAAGCTTTCTTT. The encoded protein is CASSIGQGKTEAFF. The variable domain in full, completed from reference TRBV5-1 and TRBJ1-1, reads KAGVTQTPRYLIKTRGQQVTLSCSPISGHRSVSWYQQTPGQGLQFLFEYFSETQRNKGNFPGRFSGRQFSNSRSEMNVSTLELGDSALYLCASSIGQGKTEAFFGQGTRLTVV.

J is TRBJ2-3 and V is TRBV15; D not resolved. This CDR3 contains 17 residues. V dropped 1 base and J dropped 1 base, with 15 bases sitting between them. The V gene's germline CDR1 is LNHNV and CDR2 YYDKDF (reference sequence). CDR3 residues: CATSRGGAIGRTDTQYF. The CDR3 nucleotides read TGTGCCACCAGCAGAGGTGGCGCAATAGGACGCACAGATACGCAGTATTTT.

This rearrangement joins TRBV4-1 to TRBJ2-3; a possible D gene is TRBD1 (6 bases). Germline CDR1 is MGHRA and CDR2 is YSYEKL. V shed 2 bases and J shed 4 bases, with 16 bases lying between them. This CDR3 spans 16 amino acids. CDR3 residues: CASSQLYQGTADTQYF. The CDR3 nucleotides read TGCGCCAGCAGCCAATTGTATCAGGGGACGGCAGATACGCAGTATTTT.

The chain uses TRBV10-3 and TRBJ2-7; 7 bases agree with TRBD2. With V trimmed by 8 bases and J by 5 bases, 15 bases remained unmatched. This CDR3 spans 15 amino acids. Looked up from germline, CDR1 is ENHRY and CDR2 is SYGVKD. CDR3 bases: TGTGCCATCTCACCTAGCGTGGGGGGGGAAGACGAGCAGTACTTC. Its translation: CAISPSVGGEDEQYF.

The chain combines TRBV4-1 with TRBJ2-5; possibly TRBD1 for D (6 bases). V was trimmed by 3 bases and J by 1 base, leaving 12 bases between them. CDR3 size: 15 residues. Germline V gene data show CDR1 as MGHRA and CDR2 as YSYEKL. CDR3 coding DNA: TGCGCCAGCAGCCAGTTATGGACAGTCCAAGAGACCCAGTACTTC. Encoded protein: CASSQLWTVQETQYF.

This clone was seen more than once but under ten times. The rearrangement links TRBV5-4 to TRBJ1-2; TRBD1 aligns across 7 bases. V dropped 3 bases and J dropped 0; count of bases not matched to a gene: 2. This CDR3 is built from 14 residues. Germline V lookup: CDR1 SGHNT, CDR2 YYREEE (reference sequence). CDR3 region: CASSSGQSNYGYTF. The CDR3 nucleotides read TGTGCCAGCAGCTCGGGACAGTCTAACTATGGCTACACCTTC.

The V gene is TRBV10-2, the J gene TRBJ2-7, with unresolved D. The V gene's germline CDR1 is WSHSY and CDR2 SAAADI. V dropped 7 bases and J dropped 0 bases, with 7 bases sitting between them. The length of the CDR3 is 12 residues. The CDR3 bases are TGCGCCAGCATACAGAGCTCCTACGAGCAGTACTTC. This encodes CASIQSSYEQYF.

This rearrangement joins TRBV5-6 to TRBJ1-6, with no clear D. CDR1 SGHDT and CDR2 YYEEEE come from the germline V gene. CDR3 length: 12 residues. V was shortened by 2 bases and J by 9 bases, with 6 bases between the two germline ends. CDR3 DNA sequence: TGTGCCAGCAGCTTTTCTGTTTCACCCCTCCACTTT. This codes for CASSFSVSPLHF.

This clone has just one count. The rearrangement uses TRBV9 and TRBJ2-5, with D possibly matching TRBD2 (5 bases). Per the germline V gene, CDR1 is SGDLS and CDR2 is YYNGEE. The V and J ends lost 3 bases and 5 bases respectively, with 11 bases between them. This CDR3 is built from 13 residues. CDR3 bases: TGTGCCAGCAGCGCAAAAACGGGGGAGACCCAGTACTTC. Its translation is CASSAKTGETQYF.

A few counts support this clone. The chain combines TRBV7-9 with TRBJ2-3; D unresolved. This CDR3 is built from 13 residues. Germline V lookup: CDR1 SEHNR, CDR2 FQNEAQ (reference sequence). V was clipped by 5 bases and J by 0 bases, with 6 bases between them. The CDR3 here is CASSQQSTDTQYF. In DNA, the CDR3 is TGTGCCAGCAGCCAACAGAGCACAGATACGCAGTATTTT.

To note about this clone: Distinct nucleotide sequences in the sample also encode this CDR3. CDR3: CSVGSYNQPQHF. CDR3 DNA: TGCAGCGTTGGGAGTTACAATCAGCCCCAGCATTTT. The V and J genes are TRBV29-1 and TRBJ1-5; D is unresolved. CDR3 length: 12 residues. Between the trimmed V and J ends, which lost 4 bases and 3 bases, there was a span of 7 bases. The V gene's germline CDR1 is SQVTM and CDR2 ANQGSEA. The full variable domain, completed using reference TRBV29-1 and TRBJ1-5, is SAVISQKPSRDICQRGTSLTIQCQVDSQVTMMFWYRQQPGQSLTLIATANQGSEATYESGFVIDKFPISRPNLTFSTLTVSNMSPEDSSIYLCSVGSYNQPQHFGDGTRLSIL.

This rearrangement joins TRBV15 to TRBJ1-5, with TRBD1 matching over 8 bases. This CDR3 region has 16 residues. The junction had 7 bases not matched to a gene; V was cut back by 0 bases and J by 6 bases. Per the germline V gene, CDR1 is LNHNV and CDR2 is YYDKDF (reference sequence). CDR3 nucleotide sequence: TGTGCCACCAGCAGAGATTTAGGACAGGGAATTCAGCCCCAGCATTTT. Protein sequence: CATSRDLGQGIQPQHF.

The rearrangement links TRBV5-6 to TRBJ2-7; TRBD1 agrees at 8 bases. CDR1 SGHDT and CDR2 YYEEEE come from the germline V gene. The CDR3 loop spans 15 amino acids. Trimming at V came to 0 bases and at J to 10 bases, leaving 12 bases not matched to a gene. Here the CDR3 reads CASSLEARAGGVQYF. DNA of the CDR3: TGTGCCAGCAGCTTGGAGGCTCGGGCAGGGGGCGTTCAGTACTTC.

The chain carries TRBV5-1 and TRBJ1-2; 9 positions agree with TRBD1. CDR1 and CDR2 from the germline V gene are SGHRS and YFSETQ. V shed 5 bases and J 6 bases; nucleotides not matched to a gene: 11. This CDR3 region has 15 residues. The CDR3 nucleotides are TGCGCCAGCAGACAGGGGGCTAACAAGCTGGATGGCTACACCTTC. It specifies CASRQGANKLDGYTF.

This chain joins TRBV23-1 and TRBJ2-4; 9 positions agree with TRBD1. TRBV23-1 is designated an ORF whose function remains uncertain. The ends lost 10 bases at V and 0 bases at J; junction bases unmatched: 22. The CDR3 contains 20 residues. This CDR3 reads CANDSGTGPTNLLAKNIQYF. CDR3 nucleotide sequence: TGCGCCAACGATTCCGGGACAGGGCCGACTAATTTACTAGCCAAAAACATTCAGTACTTC.

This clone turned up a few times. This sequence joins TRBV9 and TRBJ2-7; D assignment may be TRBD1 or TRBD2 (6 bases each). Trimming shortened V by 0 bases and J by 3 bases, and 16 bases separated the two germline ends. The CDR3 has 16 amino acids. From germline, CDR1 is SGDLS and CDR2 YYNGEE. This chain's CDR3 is CASSVATGAVGYEQYF. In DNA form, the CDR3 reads TGTGCCAGCAGCGTAGCTACGGGGGCGGTAGGCTACGAGCAGTACTTC.

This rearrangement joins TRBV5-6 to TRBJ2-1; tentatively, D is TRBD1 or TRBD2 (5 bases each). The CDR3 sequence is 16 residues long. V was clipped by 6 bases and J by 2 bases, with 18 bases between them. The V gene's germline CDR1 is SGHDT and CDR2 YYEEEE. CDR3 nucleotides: TGTGCCAGCAACGAACACGGGACCGACGCCTACAATGAGCAGTTCTTC. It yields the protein CASNEHGTDAYNEQFF.

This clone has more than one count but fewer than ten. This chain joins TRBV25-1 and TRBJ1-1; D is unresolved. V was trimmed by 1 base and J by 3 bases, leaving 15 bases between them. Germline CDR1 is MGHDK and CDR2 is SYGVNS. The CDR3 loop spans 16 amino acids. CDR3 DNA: TGTGCCAGCAGTGAATCCGGTAGGGCGCGGGACACTGAAGCTTTCTTT. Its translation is CASSESGRARDTEAFF. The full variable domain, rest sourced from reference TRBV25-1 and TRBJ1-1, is EADIYQTPRYLVIGTGKKITLECSQTMGHDKMYWYQQDPGMELHLIHYSYGVNSTEKGDLSSESTVSRIRTEHFPLTLESARPSHTSQYLCASSESGRARDTEAFFGQGTRLTVV.

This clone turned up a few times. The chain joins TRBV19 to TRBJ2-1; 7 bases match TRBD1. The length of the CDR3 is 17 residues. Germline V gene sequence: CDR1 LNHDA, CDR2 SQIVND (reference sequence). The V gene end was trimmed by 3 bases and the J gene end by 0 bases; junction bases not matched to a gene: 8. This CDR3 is CASSIRTGLSSYNEQFF. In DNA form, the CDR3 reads TGTGCCAGTAGTATTAGGACAGGCCTGAGCTCCTACAATGAGCAGTTCTTC.